Presented here are 16 T cell receptor beta chains from one specimen sequenced in a study of blood T cell repertoires in COVID-19. Data came from immunoSEQ multiplex PCR; TCRdb stores just in-frame clones and leaves some out. Of about 350,000 clones in the sample, roughly 90% were seen once. The sequencing sample was made of peripheral blood. The source of these receptors is a woman between 65 and 79 years old with COVID-19, enrolled during active disease.

The V call is TRBV12-3 or TRBV12-4, the J call TRBJ1-2, with unresolved D. The ends were cut back, 7 bases at V and 1 base at J, with 10 bases in the middle. This CDR3 is built from 13 residues. In DNA form, the CDR3 reads TGTGCCAGCACCCCGGTTGTTAACTATGGCTACACCTTC. Residues: CASTPVVNYGYTF.

The chain combines TRBV15 with TRBJ2-6; tentatively, D is TRBD2 (6 bases). V was clipped by 2 bases and J by 2 bases, with 13 bases between them. The germline V gene has CDR1 LNHNV and CDR2 YYDKDF (reference sequence). This CDR3 has 17 residues. CDR3 loop: CATSRFKGGAGANVLTF. Here the CDR3 DNA reads TGTGCCACCAGCAGATTCAAGGGAGGAGCTGGGGCCAACGTCCTGACTTTC.

The gene calls are TRBV7-2 and TRBJ1-1, with TRBD1 identical over 7 bases. The CDR3 loop spans 13 amino acids. The V segment lost 4 bases and the J segment 10 bases; nucleotides outside the gene matches: 9. Germline-derived CDR1 and CDR2 are SGHTA and FQGNSA. The CDR3 sequence: CASSSPTGTAAFF. Here the CDR3 DNA reads TGTGCCAGCAGCTCCCCTACCGGGACAGCAGCTTTCTTT.

There are a few counts of this clone. Other DNA sequences within the sample encode an identical CDR3. The rearrangement uses TRBV19 and TRBJ1-1; D gene uncertain. There are 13 residues in the CDR3. Trimming cost V 5 bases and J 3 bases, with 10 bases left between them. Germline V gene data show CDR1 as LNHDA and CDR2 as SQIVND (reference sequence). For the CDR3, the DNA is TGTGCCAGTAGTTCCGGGATTCACACTGAAGCTTTCTTT. This sequence encodes CASSSGIHTEAFF.

The chain employs TRBV6-1 and TRBJ1-4; tentative D call: TRBD1 (5 bases). This CDR3 comprises 15 residues. The V end was cut by 2 bases, the J end by 3 bases, with 10 bases between. The germline V gene encodes CDR1 MNHNS and CDR2 SASEGT. The CDR3 region is CASSEWKTANEKLFF. The CDR3 region has the DNA TGTGCCAGCAGTGAATGGAAGACAGCTAATGAAAAACTGTTTTTT.

V usage is TRBV24-1 and J usage is TRBJ1-2; no clear D. Germline-derived CDR1 and CDR2 are KGHDR and SFDVKD. The CDR3 totals 12 residues. Trimming removed 7 bases from V and 6 bases from J, with 11 bases in between. CDR3 coding DNA: TGTGCCACCAGGGACCGGGAGAATGGCTACACCTTC. Translated, it gives CATRDRENGYTF.

CDR3 bases: TGTGCCAGCAGTTTACAGTGGAATCAGCCCCAGCATTTT. Encoded protein: CASSLQWNQPQHF. The chain uses TRBV27 and TRBJ1-5; D unresolved. The V gene's germline CDR1 is MNHEY and CDR2 SMNVEV (reference sequence). This CDR3 has 13 amino acids. V was pared by 2 bases and J by 4 bases, with 6 bases between.

A single count supports this clone. This chain joins TRBV2 and TRBJ1-4; unclear D gene. V was cut by 6 bases and J by 3 bases, with 8 bases left in between. Germline CDR1 is SNHLY and CDR2 is FYNNEI. There are 13 residues in the CDR3. CDR3 in DNA: TGTGCCAGCAGGAACAGCCCTAATGAAAAACTGTTTTTT. The encoded protein is CASRNSPNEKLFF. Supplemented by reference TRBV2 and TRBJ1-4, the full variable domain reads EPEVTQTPSHQVTQMGQEVILRCVPISNHLYFYWYRQILGQKVEFLVSFYNNEISEKSEIFDDQFSVERPDGSNFTLKIRSTKLEDSAMYFCASRNSPNEKLFFGSGTQLSVL.

A word on this clone: The same CDR3 also results from other DNA sequences found in this sample. The V gene is TRBV27, the J gene TRBJ1-2; the D gene is possibly TRBD1 (6 bases). The V end was cut by 2 bases, the J end by 4 bases, with 8 bases between. The length of the CDR3 is 13 residues. Germline V gene lookup returns CDR1 MNHEY and CDR2 SMNVEV (reference sequence). The CDR3 DNA reads TGTGCCAGCAGTTTAGGGGGCACCTATGGCTACACCTTC. Its translation is CASSLGGTYGYTF.

The chain employs TRBV5-6 and TRBJ1-4, with D perhaps matching TRBD1 (5 bases). Trimming pared 1 base from V and 4 bases from J, leaving 8 bases between. This CDR3 contains 14 residues. Per germline, CDR1 SGHDT and CDR2 YYEEEE. The CDR3 sequence is CASSLSQVNEKLFF. CDR3 coding DNA: TGTGCCAGCAGCTTGTCACAGGTTAATGAAAAACTGTTTTTT.

The chain uses TRBV4-3 and TRBJ1-2; unclear D gene. The CDR3 covers 15 residues. Germline V gives CDR1 LGHNA, CDR2 YSLEER. The germline V and J ends were trimmed by 0 bases and 7 bases, with 15 bases remaining between them. The CDR3, as DNA: TGCGCCAGCAGCCAAGACTGGAAGGTGACGGGTGGCTACACCTTC. Its protein product is CASSQDWKVTGGYTF.

The gene calls are TRBV18 and TRBJ1-1; 7 positions agree with TRBD1. Germline V gives CDR1 KGHSH, CDR2 LQKENI. CDR3 length: 14 residues. After removal of 8 bases from V and 4 bases from J, the junction contained 10 bases not matched to a gene. The CDR3 loop reads CASHSQGEATEAFF. The CDR3 coding sequence is TGTGCCAGCCATTCCCAGGGGGAAGCCACTGAAGCTTTCTTT.

This chain links TRBV12-3 or TRBV12-4 with TRBJ1-6; D gene uncertain. Trimming took 5 bases from V and 6 from J, leaving 8 bases between them. The CDR3 is 13 residues long. This chain's CDR3 is CASSANSNSPLHF. DNA of the CDR3: TGTGCCAGCAGTGCTAACAGTAATTCACCCCTCCACTTT.

The rearrangement uses TRBV2 and TRBJ2-5, with 8 positions matching TRBD2. Germline-derived CDR1 and CDR2 are SNHLY and FYNNEI. After removal of 0 bases from V and 2 bases from J, the junction contained 5 bases not matched to a gene. CDR3 size: 16 residues. CDR3 sequence: CASSEATAGGQETQYF. The CDR3 DNA reads as TGTGCCAGCAGTGAAGCGACCGCGGGGGGACAAGAGACCCAGTACTTC.

The rearrangement links TRBV19 to TRBJ1-2; TRBD1 matches at 10 bases. This CDR3 has 16 residues. The V gene end was trimmed by 4 bases and the J gene end by 6 bases; junction bases not matched to a gene: 11. CDR1 is LNHDA, CDR2 SQIVND, per germline (reference sequence). The CDR3 sequence: CASSTRDRGIRDGYTF. The CDR3 nucleotides are TGTGCCAGTAGTACCCGGGACAGGGGCATCAGGGATGGCTACACCTTC. Full variable domain (missing parts from reference TRBV19 and TRBJ1-2): DGGITQSPKYLFRKEGQNVTLSCEQNLNHDAMYWYRQDPGQGLRLIYYSQIVNDFQKGDIAEGYSVSREKKESFPLTVTSAQKNPTAFYLCASSTRDRGIRDGYTFGSGTRLTVV.

The genes are TRBV19 and TRBJ1-6; possible D gene TRBD1, 6 bases. Germline V gene data show CDR1 as LNHDA and CDR2 as SQIVND (reference sequence). CDR3 length: 14 residues. The V and J ends lost 3 bases and 7 bases respectively, with 10 bases between them. The DNA of the CDR3 is TGTGCCAGTAGTATGAACAGGGAGAATTCACCCCTCCACTTT. It codes for CASSMNRENSPLHF.